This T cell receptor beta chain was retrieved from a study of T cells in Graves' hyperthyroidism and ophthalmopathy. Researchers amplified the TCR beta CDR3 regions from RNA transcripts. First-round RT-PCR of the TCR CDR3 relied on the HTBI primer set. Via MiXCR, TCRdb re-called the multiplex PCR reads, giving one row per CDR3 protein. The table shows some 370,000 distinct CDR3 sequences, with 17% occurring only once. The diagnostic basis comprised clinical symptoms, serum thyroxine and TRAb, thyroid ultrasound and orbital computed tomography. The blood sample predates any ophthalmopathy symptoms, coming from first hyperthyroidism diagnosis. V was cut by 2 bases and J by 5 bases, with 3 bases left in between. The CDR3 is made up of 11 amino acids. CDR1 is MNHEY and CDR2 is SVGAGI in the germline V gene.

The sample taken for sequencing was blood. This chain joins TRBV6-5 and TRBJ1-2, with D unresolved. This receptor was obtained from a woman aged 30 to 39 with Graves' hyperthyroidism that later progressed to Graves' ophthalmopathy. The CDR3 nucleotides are TGTGCCAGCAGTTACAGATATGGCTACACCTTC. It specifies CASSYRYGYTF.